One sample yielded the 8 T cell receptor beta chains listed below, sequenced in a study of identical twins. TCRdb ran MiXCR on the 5' RACE reads and lists one entry per CDR3 protein. The profile shows 690,000 or so distinct CDR3 sequences, roughly 6.2% of them singletons. The sequenced sample was naive T cells sorted from blood. Every receptor here comes from a man between 18 and 29 years old in good health.

This clonotype was observed at least ten times. The chain couples TRBV20-1 to TRBJ2-1, with D tentatively TRBD2 (5 bases). The CDR3 has 12 amino acids. CDR1 and CDR2 (germline): DFQATT, SNEGSKA (reference sequence). Trimming stripped 3 bases from V and 8 bases from J, with 11 bases between. The DNA for the CDR3 is TGCAGTGCTAGTACTAGTCGAGATGAGCAGTTCTTC. The encoded protein is CSASTSRDEQFF.

This clonotype was seen a handful of times. The chain combines TRBV11-2 with TRBJ2-7; no clear D. Germline values: CDR1 SGHAT, CDR2 FQNNGV. CDR3 length equals 12 residues. The germline V and J ends were trimmed by 5 bases and 9 bases, with 14 bases remaining between them. CDR3 region: CASSVRTGGQYF. DNA of the CDR3: TGTGCCAGCAGCGTGAGGACCGGCGGGCAGTACTTC. Together with reference TRBV11-2 and TRBJ2-7, the CDR3 gives the full variable domain: EAGVAQSPRYKIIEKRQSVAFWCNPISGHATLYWYQQILGQGPKLLIQFQNNGVVDDSQLPKDRFSAERLKGVDSTLKIQPAKLEDSAVYLCASSVRTGGQYFGPGTRLTVT.

This chain joins TRBV30 and TRBJ1-1; unclear D gene. The CDR3 contains 11 residues. Germline V gene sequence: CDR1 GTSNPN, CDR2 SVGIG (reference sequence). Trimming left V 7 bases short and J 1 base short, with 7 bases between. CDR3 coding DNA: TGTGCCTCCTATCAGAACACTGAAGCTTTCTTT. Its translation is CASYQNTEAFF.

This clonotype was seen a few times. The rearrangement uses TRBV30 and TRBJ2-1, with 11 bases identical to TRBD1. With V trimmed by 3 bases and J by 6 bases, 1 base remained unmatched. CDR3 length: 13 residues. Germline V gene sequence: CDR1 GTSNPN, CDR2 SVGIG (reference sequence). Written as DNA, the CDR3 is TGTGCCTGGAGCGGACAGGGGGCCAATGAGCAGTTCTTC. Its protein product is CAWSGQGANEQFF.

This clonotype was seen many times. The chain links TRBV18 to TRBJ2-2; 10 nucleotides line up with TRBD2. CDR3 size: 17 residues. The junction had 7 bases not matched to a gene; V was cut back by 2 bases and J by 4 bases. Per germline, CDR1 KGHSH and CDR2 LQKENI. The CDR3 spells CASSPTLAGVSTGELFF. CDR3 in DNA: TGTGCCAGCTCACCAACCCTAGCGGGAGTAAGCACCGGGGAGCTGTTTTTT.

This clonotype has at least ten counts. The chain combines TRBV4-2 with TRBJ2-1; 7 bases agree with TRBD2. Germline V gene data show CDR1 as LGHNA and CDR2 as YNFKEQ. After removal of 0 bases from V and 9 bases from J, the junction contained 11 bases not matched to a gene. The CDR3 totals 16 residues. For the CDR3, the DNA is TGTGCCAGCAGCCAAGATTTGGGGGAGGGCCGGGTTGAGCAGTTCTTC. Protein: CASSQDLGEGRVEQFF.

This clonotype was seen only a few times. The rearrangement uses TRBV29-1 and TRBJ2-7; D possibly corresponds to TRBD1 (5 bases). The CDR3 extends over 11 amino acids. In germline, CDR1 is SQVTM, CDR2 ANQGSEA. V gave up 0 bases and J gave up 6 bases, with 6 bases separating them. DNA of the CDR3: TGCAGCGTTGAAGAGGGGCTCGAGCAGTACGTC. Protein: CSVEEGLEQYV.

The sample holds a few counts of this clonotype. V usage is TRBV29-1 and J usage is TRBJ2-7; 7 bases agree with TRBD2. Germline V gene sequence: CDR1 SQVTM, CDR2 ANQGSEA. The CDR3 consists of 14 residues. With 5 bases clipped from V and 1 base from J, the junction kept 8 bases outside the gene matches. In DNA form, the CDR3 reads TGCAGCGTTCTCGGAGCTAGCGGATCCTACGAGCAGTACTTC. Protein sequence: CSVLGASGSYEQYF.